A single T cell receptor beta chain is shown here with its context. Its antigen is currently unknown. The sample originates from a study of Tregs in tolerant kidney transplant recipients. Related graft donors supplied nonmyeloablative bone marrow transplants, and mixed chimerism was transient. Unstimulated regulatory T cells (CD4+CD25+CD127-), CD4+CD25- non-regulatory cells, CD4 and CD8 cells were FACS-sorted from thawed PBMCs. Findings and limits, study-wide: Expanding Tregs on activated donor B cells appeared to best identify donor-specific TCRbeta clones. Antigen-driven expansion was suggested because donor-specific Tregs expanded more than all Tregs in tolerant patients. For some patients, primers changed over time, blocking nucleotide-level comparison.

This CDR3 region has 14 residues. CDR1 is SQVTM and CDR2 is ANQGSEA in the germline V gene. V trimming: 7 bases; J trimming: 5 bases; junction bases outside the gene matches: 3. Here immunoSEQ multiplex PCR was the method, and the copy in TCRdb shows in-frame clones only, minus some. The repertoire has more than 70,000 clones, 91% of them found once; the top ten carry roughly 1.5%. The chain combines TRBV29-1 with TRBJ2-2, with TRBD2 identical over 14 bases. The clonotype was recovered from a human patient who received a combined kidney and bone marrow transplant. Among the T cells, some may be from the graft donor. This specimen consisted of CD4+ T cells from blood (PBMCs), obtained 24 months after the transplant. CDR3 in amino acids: CSGGLAGVTGELFF. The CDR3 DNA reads TGCAGCGGGGGACTAGCGGGAGTTACCGGGGAGCTGTTTTTT.